These T cell receptor beta chains were read from a single sample in a study of CD8 T cells in Susac syndrome. Via MiXCR, TCRdb re-called the immunoSEQ multiplex PCR reads, giving one row per CDR3 protein. This table holds about 73,000 distinct CDR3 sequences, about 95% found once. Sequencing was performed on CD8+ T cells from PBMCs. The source is a human donor with multiple sclerosis. CDR3s include the opening cysteine and the closing phenylalanine or tryptophan. The D gene is left open where the match is weak. Size is stated for part of the rows, as once, few or many counts, or as a class when the clone is expanded.

D gene: TRBD2; clone size: .; J gene: TRBJ2-1; V gene: TRBV6-5; CDR3 protein: CASGTSGGYEQFF; CDR3 DNA: TGTGCCAGCGGGACTAGCGGGGGGTACGAGCAGTTCTTC
D gene: .; clone size: .; J gene: TRBJ1-4; V gene: TRBV18; CDR3 protein: CASSPPPGVTNEKLFF; CDR3 DNA: TGTGCCAGCTCACCTCCGCCAGGGGTGACTAATGAAAAACTGTTTTTT
D gene: TRBD2; clone size: .; J gene: TRBJ2-5; V gene: TRBV3-1; CDR3 protein: CASSQVTAGSLQETQYF; CDR3 DNA: TGTGCCAGCAGCCAAGTCACAGCGGGAAGCCTCCAAGAGACCCAGTACTTC
D gene: .; clone size: once; J gene: TRBJ1-2; V gene: TRBV27; CDR3 protein: CASRGWGSQQSSRSPYGYTF; CDR3 DNA: TGTGCCAGCAGGGGATGGGGTTCCCAGCAGTCCAGTCGCAGTCCTTATGGCTACACCTTC
D gene: .; clone size: .; J gene: TRBJ1-5; V gene: TRBV7-5; CDR3 protein: CISVPEEGARQPQHF; CDR3 DNA: .
D gene: .; clone size: .; J gene: TRBJ1-2; V gene: TRBV12-3/TRBV12-4; CDR3 protein: CASSYQPFPAPGYGYTF; CDR3 DNA: TGTGCCAGCAGTTACCAACCTTTCCCCGCGCCGGGCTATGGCTACACCTTC
D gene: .; clone size: .; J gene: TRBJ1-1; V gene: TRBV11-2; CDR3 protein: CASSTQGLNTEAFF; CDR3 DNA: TGTGCCAGCAGCACGCAGGGGTTGAACACTGAAGCTTTCTTT
D gene: .; clone size: .; J gene: TRBJ1-2; V gene: TRBV20-1; CDR3 protein: CSARDPGEYGYTF; CDR3 DNA: TGCAGTGCTAGAGATCCAGGGGAGTATGGCTACACCTTC
D gene: TRBD1; clone size: .; J gene: TRBJ2-5; V gene: TRBV27; CDR3 protein: CASSPGTGGETQYF; CDR3 DNA: TGTGCCAGCAGTCCCGGGACAGGGGGGGAGACCCAGTACTTC
D gene: .; clone size: .; J gene: TRBJ1-4; V gene: TRBV12-3/TRBV12-4; CDR3 protein: CASSRTPSAEKLFF; CDR3 DNA: TGTGCCAGCAGCCGGACCCCGAGCGCTGAAAAACTGTTTTTT
D gene: .; clone size: .; J gene: TRBJ1-1; V gene: TRBV25-1; CDR3 protein: CASSDTGTENTEAFF; CDR3 DNA: TGTGCCAGCAGTGACACCGGGACTGAGAACACTGAAGCTTTCTTT
D gene: .; clone size: .; J gene: TRBJ2-1; V gene: TRBV29-1; CDR3 protein: CSVEDPLAAEQFF; CDR3 DNA: TGCAGCGTTGAAGATCCCCTAGCTGCTGAGCAGTTCTTC
D gene: TRBD2; clone size: .; J gene: TRBJ2-2; V gene: TRBV6-2/TRBV6-3; CDR3 protein: CASSYYTGGADTGELFF; CDR3 DNA: TGTGCCAGCAGTTACTACACGGGGGGGGCAGACACCGGGGAGCTGTTTTTT
D gene: .; clone size: few; J gene: TRBJ2-7; V gene: TRBV3-1; CDR3 protein: CASSPRGGGSYEQYF; CDR3 DNA: TGTGCCAGCAGCCCCCGGGGAGGGGGCTCCTACGAGCAGTACTTC